The 26 T cell receptor beta chains below were found in one sample sequenced in a study of spatial heterogeneity in lung cancer. Time point noted: sample taken at primary tumor resection. The authors sequenced whole RNA from tumor, nontumor lung or frozen PBMC without sorting. TCRdb independently ran MiXCR on the 5' RACE reads; one entry per CDR3 protein. The sample includes under 100,000 distinct CDR3 sequences, 7% to 9% of them seen just once. Specimen: PBMCs, collected at surgery. These receptors were obtained from a male donor with early-stage non-small cell lung cancer.

This clonotype has ten or more counts. V and J are TRBV3-1 and TRBJ2-5; D is unresolved. The CDR3 runs 14 residues. Trimming removed 0 bases at V and 5 bases at J, with 10 bases between. From germline, CDR1 is LGHDT and CDR2 YNNKEL (reference sequence). The DNA of the CDR3 is TGTGCCAGCAGCCAAGATCCCATTTATGAGACCCAGTACTTC. This sequence encodes CASSQDPIYETQYF.

This clonotype appeared many times. V gene TRBV11-2 combines with J gene TRBJ2-3, with D unclear. Germline-derived CDR1 and CDR2 are SGHAT and FQNNGV. Between the trimmed V and J ends, which lost 5 bases and 1 base, there was a span of 13 bases. The CDR3 length is 15 residues. This CDR3 reads CASSKRAPGTDTQYF. The CDR3 nucleotides are TGTGCCAGCAGCAAAAGGGCCCCCGGCACAGATACGCAGTATTTT. Complete variable domain (other parts from reference TRBV11-2 and TRBJ2-3): EAGVAQSPRYKIIEKRQSVAFWCNPISGHATLYWYQQILGQGPKLLIQFQNNGVVDDSQLPKDRFSAERLKGVDSTLKIQPAKLEDSAVYLCASSKRAPGTDTQYFGPGTRLTVL.

The chain links TRBV5-1 to TRBJ1-6, with TRBD1 matching 9 bases. The ends lost 4 bases at V and 7 bases at J; junction bases unmatched: 9. The CDR3 extends over 16 amino acids. The germline V gene encodes CDR1 SGHRS and CDR2 YFSETQ. Here the CDR3 reads CASSPDRGDINSPLHF. DNA of the CDR3: TGCGCCAGCAGCCCCGACAGGGGGGATATCAATTCACCCCTCCACTTT.

This clonotype was picked up a small number of times. V is TRBV11-2 and J is TRBJ2-5; the D call may be TRBD1 or TRBD2 (5 bases each). The CDR3 is 15 residues long. V was trimmed by 1 base and J by 0 bases, leaving 9 bases between them. From germline, CDR1 is SGHAT and CDR2 FQNNGV. The CDR3 DNA is TGTGCCAGCAGCTTAGGGGACCGGTACCAAGAGACCCAGTACTTC. As protein: CASSLGDRYQETQYF.

This clonotype was found many times. The J gene is TRBJ2-5, the V gene TRBV10-3; TRBD1 or TRBD2 may be the D gene (5 bases each). The CDR3 loop spans 14 amino acids. Germline-derived CDR1 and CDR2 are ENHRY and SYGVKD. Trimming left V 0 bases short and J 2 bases short, with 7 bases between. CDR3 protein: CAISESEGQETQYF. In nucleotides, the CDR3 is TGTGCCATCAGTGAGTCAGAGGGGCAAGAGACCCAGTACTTC.

This clonotype has a count of ten or more. This chain joins TRBV12-3 or TRBV12-4 and TRBJ1-5; perhaps TRBD1 as D (5 bases). The ends were cut back, 3 bases at V and 6 bases at J, with 12 bases in the middle. This CDR3 contains 14 residues. CDR3 region: CASSLQGVGQPQHF. The CDR3 bases are TGTGCCAGCAGTTTGCAGGGCGTGGGTCAGCCCCAGCATTTT.

The rearrangement joins TRBV2 to TRBJ1-5; D uncertain. This CDR3 is 13 amino acids long. V lost 5 bases and J 5 bases, leaving 10 bases between the germline ends. Germline lookup yields CDR1 SNHLY and CDR2 FYNNEI. In DNA, the CDR3 is TGTGCCAGCAGTCCGGACGGATATCAGCCCCAGCATTTT. Translation: CASSPDGYQPQHF.

This clonotype occurred a few times. The chain combines TRBV5-1 with TRBJ2-1, with 9 bases identical to TRBD2. The CDR3 is made up of 15 amino acids. The J segment lost 9 bases and the V segment lost 1 base, leaving 8 bases of the junction unmatched. The germline gives CDR1 SGHRS, CDR2 YFSETQ. The CDR3 loop reads CASSLLDLSGGEQFF. The CDR3 coding sequence is TGCGCCAGCAGCTTGCTCGATCTTAGCGGGGGTGAGCAGTTCTTC. The whole variable domain, filled in from reference TRBV5-1 and TRBJ2-1, reads KAGVTQTPRYLIKTRGQQVTLSCSPISGHRSVSWYQQTPGQGLQFLFEYFSETQRNKGNFPGRFSGRQFSNSRSEMNVSTLELGDSALYLCASSLLDLSGGEQFFGPGTRLTVL.

The V gene is TRBV13, the J gene TRBJ2-7, with a possible D match to TRBD1 (6 bases). Trimming removed 0 bases at V and 5 bases at J, with 14 bases between. The CDR3 is 15 amino acids. Germline V gene sequence: CDR1 PRHDT, CDR2 FYEKMQ (reference sequence). In DNA, the CDR3 is TGTGCCAGCAGCTTAGGAGCAGGGGCGGTCCACGAGCAGTACTTC. Translated, it gives CASSLGAGAVHEQYF.

The V gene is TRBV6-1, the J gene TRBJ1-5, with a weak D call TRBD1 (6 bases). The V gene lost 5 bases and the J gene lost 9 bases, with 17 bases spanning the gap. This CDR3 region has 14 residues. Germline V gene data show CDR1 as MNHNS and CDR2 as SASEGT. The CDR3 region is CASSREGQGRPQHF. The DNA for the CDR3 is TGTGCCAGCAGTAGAGAAGGTCAGGGGAGGCCCCAGCATTTT.

This clonotype showed up just a few times. J is TRBJ2-7 and V is TRBV5-1, with TRBD1 identical over 9 bases. The CDR3 length is 14 residues. Per germline, CDR1 SGHRS and CDR2 YFSETQ. Unmatched junction bases numbered 6, after V lost 5 bases and J lost 3 bases. The CDR3 nucleotides are TGCGCCAGCAGATGGACAGGGGACTTCTACGAGCAGTACTTC. The encoded protein is CASRWTGDFYEQYF. Full variable domain (rest looked up from reference TRBV5-1 and TRBJ2-7): KAGVTQTPRYLIKTRGQQVTLSCSPISGHRSVSWYQQTPGQGLQFLFEYFSETQRNKGNFPGRFSGRQFSNSRSEMNVSTLELGDSALYLCASRWTGDFYEQYFGPGTRLTVT.

The rearrangement links TRBV28 to TRBJ2-4; D is uncertain. The CDR3 covers 13 residues. From germline, CDR1 is MDHEN and CDR2 SYDVKM. Trimming pared 8 bases from V and 6 bases from J, leaving 14 bases between. The CDR3 DNA reads as TGTGCCAGCGCTTTATCGGCGGTAAACATTCAGTACTTC. Translated, it gives CASALSAVNIQYF.

This clonotype was detected only a few times. CDR3 region: CSVERQAMNTEAFF. In DNA, the CDR3 is TGCAGCGTTGAAAGACAGGCCATGAACACTGAAGCTTTCTTT. V is TRBV29-1 and J is TRBJ1-1, with D perhaps matching TRBD1 (6 bases). V was cut by 2 bases and J by 0 bases, with 10 bases left in between. The CDR3 length is 14 residues. CDR1 is SQVTM and CDR2 is ANQGSEA in the germline V gene.

V and J are TRBV29-1 and TRBJ2-3; 7 bases line up with TRBD2. The germline CDR1 and CDR2 sequences are SQVTM and ANQGSEA. V lost 5 bases and J lost 1; bases outside the gene matches: 6. The CDR3 runs to 14 residues. The CDR3 protein is CSVRASGGTDTQYF. In nucleotides, the CDR3 is TGCAGCGTTCGGGCAAGCGGGGGCACAGATACGCAGTATTTT.

V gene TRBV20-1 combines with J gene TRBJ2-5; D is ambiguous. The CDR3 runs to 11 residues. V shed 0 bases and J shed 5 bases, with 4 bases lying between them. Germline values: CDR1 DFQATT, CDR2 SNEGSKA (reference sequence). For the CDR3, the DNA is TGCAGTGCTAGAGACGGGGAGACCCAGTACTTC. Translation gives CSARDGETQYF.

This clonotype has just a few counts. The chain carries TRBV29-1 and TRBJ2-1; TRBD2 might be the D (7 bases). CDR3 length: 12 residues. Trimming removed 7 bases at V and 7 bases at J, with 14 bases between. CDR1 and CDR2 (germline): SQVTM, ANQGSEA. This chain's CDR3 is CSALRGGNEQFF. The DNA of the CDR3 is TGCAGCGCCCTTAGGGGGGGGAATGAGCAGTTCTTC.

The J gene is TRBJ2-2, the V gene TRBV28; 8 nucleotides agree with TRBD1. Germline V gene sequence: CDR1 MDHEN, CDR2 SYDVKM. V lost 4 bases and J lost 4; bases outside the gene matches: 2. The CDR3 contains 14 residues. Here the CDR3 DNA reads TGTGCCAGCAGTTCGGGACAGGCCACCGGGGAGCTGTTTTTT. Residues: CASSSGQATGELFF.

This chain links TRBV15 with TRBJ1-4; D remains unclear. V lost 0 bases and J lost 8, with 13 bases in between. This CDR3 has 15 residues. CDR1 is LNHNV and CDR2 is YYDKDF in the germline V gene (reference sequence). CDR3 region: CATSRDNRVDEKLFF. For the CDR3, the DNA is TGTGCCACCAGCAGAGACAACAGAGTTGACGAAAAACTGTTTTTT. The full variable domain, its missing parts supplied by reference TRBV15 and TRBJ1-4, is DAMVIQNPRYQVTQFGKPVTLSCSQTLNHNVMYWYQQKSSQAPKLLFHYYDKDFNNEADTPDNFQSRRPNTSFCFLDIRSPGLGDTAMYLCATSRDNRVDEKLFFGSGTQLSVL.

The chain employs TRBV28 and TRBJ2-7; 7 nucleotides match TRBD2. TRBJ2-1 explains the end of the DNA better; the J call may be wrong. Looked up from germline, CDR1 is MDHEN and CDR2 is SYDVKM. The CDR3 consists of 14 residues. CDR3 bases: TGTGCCAGCAGTTTAGTGGCGGGAGCCTACGAGCAGTTCTTC. The encoded protein is CASSLVAGAYEQFF.

The chain carries TRBV29-1 and TRBJ2-7; D is uncertain. Germline loops: CDR1 SQVTM, CDR2 ANQGSEA. CDR3 length: 14 amino acids. V was clipped by 0 bases and J by 0 bases, with 9 bases between them. Here the CDR3 reads CSVEDLGSSYEQYF. Here the CDR3 DNA reads TGCAGCGTTGAAGATCTCGGTAGCTCCTACGAGCAGTACTTC.

This clonotype has at least ten counts. This chain uses TRBV6-2 or TRBV6-3 with TRBJ1-5; 9 bases agree with TRBD1. V trimming: 0 bases; J trimming: 6 bases; junction bases outside the gene matches: 3. The germline gives CDR1 MNHEY, CDR2 SVGEGT. The CDR3 covers 15 residues. The CDR3: CASSYSRTGVQPQHF. CDR3 bases: TGTGCCAGCAGTTACTCGAGGACAGGGGTTCAGCCCCAGCATTTT.

This clonotype was detected only a few times. The rearrangement joins TRBV15 to TRBJ1-5; a weak D match, TRBD1 (6 bases). Germline CDR1 is LNHNV and CDR2 is YYDKDF (reference sequence). The CDR3 extends over 14 amino acids. V lost 3 bases to trimming and J lost 5 bases, with 11 bases between them. The DNA for the CDR3 is TGTGCCACCAGCAGCGTCAGGGGCGATCAGCCCCAGCATTTT. Protein sequence: CATSSVRGDQPQHF.

This clonotype was observed at least ten times. The rearrangement links TRBV6-6 to TRBJ1-2; TRBD1 aligns across 8 bases. CDR1 and CDR2 (germline): MNHNY, SVGAGI (reference sequence). The CDR3 length is 14 residues. The junction had 7 bases not matched to a gene; V was cut back by 2 bases and J by 8 bases. The chain's CDR3 is CASSYPLTGAGYTF. CDR3 DNA sequence: TGTGCCAGCAGTTACCCCCTGACAGGGGCAGGCTACACCTTC.

This clonotype was seen many times. V usage is TRBV20-1 and J usage is TRBJ1-6; D gene uncertain. The CDR3 runs to 15 residues. The V and J ends lost 2 bases and 10 bases respectively, with 18 bases between them. Germline V CDR1 and CDR2: DFQATT, SNEGSKA (reference sequence). CDR3 nucleotides: TGCAGTGCTAGATTAACGGGGTTAAAGGGATCACCCCTCCACTTT. It encodes CSARLTGLKGSPLHF.

This clonotype has a handful of counts. CDR3 nucleotides: TGTGCCAGCAGCTTACAGGGGGCAACAGATACGCAGTATTTT. As protein: CASSLQGATDTQYF. The chain employs TRBV7-9 and TRBJ2-3; TRBD1 agrees at 8 bases. This CDR3 spans 14 amino acids. The germline V gene has CDR1 SEHNR and CDR2 FQNEAQ (reference sequence). V was pared by 2 bases and J by 3 bases, with 1 base of the junction left unmatched.

V usage is TRBV5-1 and J usage is TRBJ2-7; 12 bases match TRBD2. Germline CDR1 and CDR2: SGHRS and YFSETQ. V was clipped by 1 base and J by 2 bases; unmatched bases: 1. The CDR3 runs to 15 residues. Here the CDR3 reads CASSLTSGRTYEQYF. Written as DNA, the CDR3 is TGCGCCAGCAGCTTGACTAGCGGGAGGACCTACGAGCAGTACTTC. Based on the CDR3 plus reference TRBV5-1 and TRBJ2-7, the full variable domain is KAGVTQTPRYLIKTRGQQVTLSCSPISGHRSVSWYQQTPGQGLQFLFEYFSETQRNKGNFPGRFSGRQFSNSRSEMNVSTLELGDSALYLCASSLTSGRTYEQYFGPGTRLTVT.